This T cell receptor (beta chain) derives from a study of CD8 T cells in ankylosing spondylitis. Study-wide results and limits: As reported, disease-linked clones showed significant enrichment in matched ankylosing spondylitis synovial fluid. Seven to nine highly homologous variants formed a TCR beta motif that appeared characteristic of ankylosing spondylitis blood. Disease-linked clones bore a CD8+ phenotype, appearing relatively rarely in peripheral blood. Earlier literature documents some of the motif variants in reactive arthritis synovial fluid and blood.

Germline V gene data show CDR1 as SEHNR and CDR2 as FQNEAQ (reference sequence). Trimming removed 2 bases from V and 4 bases from J, with 14 bases in between. The CDR3 consists of 15 residues. Researchers built TCR beta libraries using quantitative 5'-RACE with molecular barcodes. TCRdb ran MiXCR on the 5' RACE reads and lists one entry per CDR3 protein. The table has 450,000 or so distinct CDR3 sequences, roughly 26% seen once. A few counts support this clonotype. Its antigen is not known. The V gene is TRBV7-9, the J gene TRBJ1-1; no clear D gene. The sample comprised blood, either unsorted or a sorted T cell fraction (not recorded which). The origin of this receptor is a male donor with ankylosing spondylitis. The CDR3 bases are TGTGCCAGCAGCTTAAGAGTTGGGGTGAGCACTGAAGCTTTCTTT. Amino acid sequence: CASSLRVGVSTEAFF.